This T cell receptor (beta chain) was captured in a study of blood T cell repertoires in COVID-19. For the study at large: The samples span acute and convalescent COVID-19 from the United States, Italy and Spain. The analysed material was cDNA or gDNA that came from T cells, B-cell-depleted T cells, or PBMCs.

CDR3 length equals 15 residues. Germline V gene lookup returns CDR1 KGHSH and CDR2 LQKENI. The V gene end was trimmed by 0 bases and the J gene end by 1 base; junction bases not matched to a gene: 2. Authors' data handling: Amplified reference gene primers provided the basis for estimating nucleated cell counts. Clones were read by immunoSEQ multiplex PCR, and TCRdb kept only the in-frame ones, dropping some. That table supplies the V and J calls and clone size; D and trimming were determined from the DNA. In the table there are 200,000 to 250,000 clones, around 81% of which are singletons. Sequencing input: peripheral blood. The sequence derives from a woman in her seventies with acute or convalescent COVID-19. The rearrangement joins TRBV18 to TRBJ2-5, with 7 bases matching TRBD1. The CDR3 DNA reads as TGTGCCAGCTCACCACCCGGGACAGTCCAAGAGACCCAGTACTTC. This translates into CASSPPGTVQETQYF.